This T cell receptor beta chain was documented in a study of CDR3 diversity in severe acne. TCRdb independently ran MiXCR on the PCR reads; one entry per CDR3 protein. The data show more than 85,000 distinct CDR3 sequences, more than 45% seen once. In this sample, this clonotype turned up a few times. This CDR3 contains 15 residues. V gave up 5 bases and J gave up 0 bases; unmatched junction bases: 4. The specimen was blood. The rearrangement uses TRBV12-3 or TRBV12-4 and TRBJ2-1, with 7 bases lining up with TRBD2. This clonotype was obtained from a male donor with acne. The CDR3 region has the DNA TGTGCCAGCAGTGCTAGCGGAAGCTCCTACAATGAGCAGTTCTTC. Residues: CASSASGSSYNEQFF.